Listed below are T cell receptor beta chains from one sample, sequenced in a study of T cell repertoires in cytomegalovirus infection. Each CDR3 protein gets one entry after TCRdb re-called the reads with MiXCR. The table shows around 530,000 distinct CDR3 sequences, with 16% occurring only once. Sequences were obtained from CD8+ T cells from PBMCs. These receptors were collected from a human donor in good health (CMV status not recorded). Some clones in this sample may be carry-over from other donors' samples. Each CDR3 is given with its conserved first and last residue. D genes are given only for firm matches. Not all rows give a size; the values are once, few, many and, for expanded clones, a class.

v_call: TRBV6-6; j_call: TRBJ2-1; d_call: NA; clone_size: few; cdr3_nt: TGTGCCAGCAGAAACGAGGGGGGGCCCTACAATGAGCAGTTCTTC; cdr3_aa: CASRNEGGPYNEQFF
v_call: TRBV12-3/TRBV12-4; j_call: TRBJ1-1; d_call: NA; clone_size: many; cdr3_nt: TGTGCCAGCAGTTTAACAGGGAGGGACACTGAAGCTTTCTTT; cdr3_aa: CASSLTGRDTEAFF
v_call: TRBV3-1; j_call: TRBJ2-1; d_call: TRBD2; clone_size: NA; cdr3_nt: TGTGCCAGCAGCCAGGCACTAGCGCCGTCGGGGGAGCAGTTCTTC; cdr3_aa: CASSQALAPSGEQFF
v_call: TRBV14; j_call: TRBJ1-6; d_call: NA; clone_size: NA; cdr3_nt: TGTGCCAGCGGCATCGGGTCTAGGTCACCCCTCCACTTT; cdr3_aa: CASGIGSRSPLHF
v_call: TRBV7-9; j_call: TRBJ2-5; d_call: TRBD1; clone_size: many; cdr3_nt: TGTGCCAGCAGCTTACTCTTAACAGGGGGCTTCGAGACCCAGTACTTC; cdr3_aa: CASSLLLTGGFETQYF
v_call: TRBV7-3; j_call: TRBJ2-5; d_call: NA; clone_size: few; cdr3_nt: TGTGCCAGCAGCTTAAACGGGGGCAACCAAGAGACCCAGTACTTC; cdr3_aa: CASSLNGGNQETQYF
v_call: TRBV14; j_call: TRBJ2-1; d_call: NA; clone_size: NA; cdr3_nt: TGTGCCAGCAGCCAAATAACCAGGGATGATGAGCAGTTCTTC; cdr3_aa: CASSQITRDDEQFF
v_call: TRBV20-1; j_call: TRBJ2-3; d_call: TRBD2; clone_size: few; cdr3_nt: TGCAGTGCTAGAGATGGGCAGCGGGGGGGGACAGATACGCAGTATTTT; cdr3_aa: CSARDGQRGGTDTQYF
v_call: TRBV7-6; j_call: TRBJ2-2; d_call: NA; clone_size: many; cdr3_nt: TGTGCCAGCAGCTTTTCCGGGGCGCTGGGTACCGGGGAGCTGTTTTTT; cdr3_aa: CASSFSGALGTGELFF
v_call: TRBV24-1; j_call: TRBJ2-1; d_call: NA; clone_size: few; cdr3_nt: TGTGCCACCCAGGACTCCTACCACTCCTACAATGAGCAGTTCTTC; cdr3_aa: CATQDSYHSYNEQFF
v_call: TRBV7-9; j_call: TRBJ1-1; d_call: NA; clone_size: NA; cdr3_nt: TGTGCCAGCAGCTTAGCGAGGGGGGCCCCGGGGACTGAAGCTTTCTTT; cdr3_aa: CASSLARGAPGTEAFF
v_call: TRBV7-8; j_call: TRBJ2-1; d_call: TRBD2; clone_size: many; cdr3_nt: TGTGCCAGCAGCTCTACCTCAGCGGGAGAGGGAGTGAATGAGCAGTTCTTC; cdr3_aa: CASSSTSAGEGVNEQFF
v_call: TRBV11-3; j_call: TRBJ2-2; d_call: TRBD1; clone_size: NA; cdr3_nt: TGTGCCAGCAGCCCCCTGACAGGGGGCGAAACCGGGGAGCTGTTTTTT; cdr3_aa: CASSPLTGGETGELFF
v_call: TRBV19; j_call: TRBJ1-1; d_call: NA; clone_size: many; cdr3_nt: TGTGCCAGTAGTATTCCCCTCCTGGACAGAAACACTGAAGCTTTCTTT; cdr3_aa: CASSIPLLDRNTEAFF
v_call: TRBV19; j_call: TRBJ2-7; d_call: NA; clone_size: NA; cdr3_nt: TGTGCCAGTAGTGGGGGCAGTCTTTACTACGAGCAGTACTTC; cdr3_aa: CASSGGSLYYEQYF
v_call: TRBV20-1; j_call: TRBJ1-2; d_call: NA; clone_size: NA; cdr3_nt: TGCAGTGCCAAAGACCCGGACCCACTCGGGCAGGGCTACACCTTC; cdr3_aa: CSAKDPDPLGQGYTF
v_call: TRBV29-1; j_call: TRBJ1-1; d_call: NA; clone_size: NA; cdr3_nt: TGCAGGGTTTTTGGGACGGCGAACACTGAAGCTTTCTTT; cdr3_aa: CRVFGTANTEAFF
v_call: TRBV24-1; j_call: TRBJ2-1; d_call: TRBD1; clone_size: NA; cdr3_nt: TGTGCCACGGATTCCGGGACAGGGGATTCCGGCTCCTACAATGAGCAGTTCTTC; cdr3_aa: CATDSGTGDSGSYNEQFF
v_call: TRBV7-2; j_call: TRBJ2-1; d_call: TRBD2; clone_size: many; cdr3_nt: TGTGCCAGCAGCATTCTAGCGGGGGGGAGTTTCAATGAGCAGTTCTTC; cdr3_aa: CASSILAGGSFNEQFF
v_call: TRBV12-3/TRBV12-4; j_call: TRBJ2-5; d_call: TRBD2; clone_size: NA; cdr3_nt: TGTGCCAGCAGCCCTTTGTTAGCGGGGGGCCAAGAGACCCAGTACTTC; cdr3_aa: CASSPLLAGGQETQYF
v_call: TRBV10-3; j_call: TRBJ1-2; d_call: NA; clone_size: many; cdr3_nt: TGTGCCATCAGTGAGTCGAGGGACACCTATTTAGGAGACTATGGCTACACCTTC; cdr3_aa: CAISESRDTYLGDYGYTF
v_call: TRBV12-3/TRBV12-4; j_call: TRBJ2-5; d_call: NA; clone_size: many; cdr3_nt: TGTGCCAGCAGTTTAGGGACAGTCCCAGAGACCCAGTACTTC; cdr3_aa: CASSLGTVPETQYF
v_call: TRBV6-1; j_call: TRBJ1-2; d_call: NA; clone_size: many; cdr3_nt: TGTGCCAGCAGTGAAGCCAGGGTTCGAGATGGCTACACCTTC; cdr3_aa: CASSEARVRDGYTF
v_call: TRBV23-1; j_call: TRBJ1-1; d_call: NA; clone_size: NA; cdr3_nt: TGCGCCAGCAGTCAATCCCCCGAGCGGGGTAACACTGAAGCTTTCTTT; cdr3_aa: CASSQSPERGNTEAFF
v_call: TRBV3-1; j_call: TRBJ1-2; d_call: TRBD1; clone_size: NA; cdr3_nt: TGTGCCAGCAGCCAAGAACAGGGGGACTACTATGGCTACACCTTC; cdr3_aa: CASSQEQGDYYGYTF
v_call: TRBV19; j_call: TRBJ2-1; d_call: TRBD2; clone_size: few; cdr3_nt: TGTGCCGGAACTAGCGGGGGGGCCGTTTCTGTGTCCAATGAGCAGTTCTTC; cdr3_aa: CAGTSGGAVSVSNEQFF
v_call: TRBV24-1; j_call: TRBJ2-2; d_call: NA; clone_size: NA; cdr3_nt: TGTGCCACCAGTTTAGCCCTTCCGAACACCGGGGAGCTGTTTTTT; cdr3_aa: CATSLALPNTGELFF
v_call: TRBV7-9; j_call: TRBJ1-4; d_call: NA; clone_size: many; cdr3_nt: TGTGCCAGCAGCCCCGGGGGAATTAATGAAAAACTGTTTTTT; cdr3_aa: CASSPGGINEKLFF
v_call: TRBV27; j_call: TRBJ2-5; d_call: TRBD2; clone_size: few; cdr3_nt: TGTGCCAGCAGTCCAGCGGGAGGGCTGGGAGAGACCCAGTACTTC; cdr3_aa: CASSPAGGLGETQYF
v_call: TRBV11-2; j_call: TRBJ1-1; d_call: NA; clone_size: many; cdr3_nt: TGTGCCAGCAGCTTAGGGACAGTCCCAGAAGCTTTCTTT; cdr3_aa: CASSLGTVPEAFF
v_call: TRBV19; j_call: TRBJ2-7; d_call: TRBD1; clone_size: NA; cdr3_nt: TGTGCCACGGCGCGGGACAGGGTAACCTACGAGCAGTACTTC; cdr3_aa: CATARDRVTYEQYF
v_call: TRBV7-9; j_call: TRBJ2-1; d_call: NA; clone_size: many; cdr3_nt: TGTGCCAGCAGCCGACTAGGCGGGGAGCAGTTCTTC; cdr3_aa: CASSRLGGEQFF
v_call: TRBV20-1; j_call: TRBJ2-5; d_call: TRBD1; clone_size: few; cdr3_nt: TGCAGTGCTAAACAGGGGAGGACCCAGTACTTC; cdr3_aa: CSAKQGRTQYF
v_call: TRBV7-9; j_call: TRBJ1-1; d_call: NA; clone_size: NA; cdr3_nt: TGTGCCAGCAGCTTAGAGGACGCCGCTCCTGAAGCTTTCTTT; cdr3_aa: CASSLEDAAPEAFF
v_call: TRBV27; j_call: TRBJ1-2; d_call: NA; clone_size: NA; cdr3_nt: TGTGCCAGCAGCCCCGGGCCAATCAACTATGGCTACACCTTC; cdr3_aa: CASSPGPINYGYTF
v_call: TRBV2; j_call: TRBJ2-1; d_call: NA; clone_size: NA; cdr3_nt: TGTGCCAGCCTGTGGAACAATGAGCAGTTCTTC; cdr3_aa: CASLWNNEQFF
v_call: TRBV27; j_call: TRBJ1-6; d_call: TRBD1; clone_size: NA; cdr3_nt: TGTGCCAGCACAATGGGACAGAGGTATAATTCACCCCTCCACTTT; cdr3_aa: CASTMGQRYNSPLHF
v_call: TRBV6-6; j_call: TRBJ1-2; d_call: NA; clone_size: few; cdr3_nt: TGTGCCAGCAGTTACGCCAGCAACTATGGCTACACCTTC; cdr3_aa: CASSYASNYGYTF
v_call: TRBV7-9; j_call: TRBJ2-3; d_call: TRBD2; clone_size: few; cdr3_nt: TGTGCCAGCAGCTTTATCGGACGTCGAGCGGGAGGCACAGATACGCAGTATTTT; cdr3_aa: CASSFIGRRAGGTDTQYF
v_call: TRBV27; j_call: TRBJ2-1; d_call: TRBD2; clone_size: few; cdr3_nt: TGTGCCAGCAGTCGGCCGGGACTAGCGACCAATGAGCAGTTCTTC; cdr3_aa: CASSRPGLATNEQFF
v_call: TRBV7-6; j_call: TRBJ2-7; d_call: TRBD1; clone_size: few; cdr3_nt: TGTGCCAGCAGCTTACTGGACAGGGGGCGCGAGCAGTACTTC; cdr3_aa: CASSLLDRGREQYF
v_call: TRBV7-7; j_call: TRBJ2-7; d_call: NA; clone_size: many; cdr3_nt: TGTGCTAGCAGCCACAGGGGGGGCGAGCAGTACTTC; cdr3_aa: CASSHRGGEQYF